This T cell receptor beta chain is from a study of type 1 regulatory T cells. Study background: T-allo10 is a Tr1-enriched, alloantigen-specific CD4 T cell product made in vitro.

TCRdb reanalysed the reads using MiXCR and keeps one entry per CDR3 protein. This sample yields approximately 72,000 distinct CDR3 sequences, of which around 60% are seen a single time; 6% to 9% belongs to the top ten. The CDR3 loop spans 17 amino acids. The V gene lost 4 bases and the J gene lost 3 bases, with 20 bases spanning the gap. Germline loops: CDR1 SGHTS, CDR2 YDEGEE. Regarding this clonotype: Antigen: not known.

This TCR was recovered from a human donor in good health. Sequenced: cultured T cells, either the whole culture or a sorted T cell fraction (not recorded which). Subset specified: Tr1-enriched cell product generated in vitro against host alloantigens. The chain recombines TRBV5-8 with TRBJ2-4; unclear D gene. The CDR3 nucleotides are TGTGCCAGCAGCCCTCATCAGAAGGAATTGGTCAAAAACATTCAGTACTTC. Translating gives CASSPHQKELVKNIQYF.